This passage covers 11 T cell receptor beta chains from one sample sequenced in a study of cytomegalovirus exposure and HLA in healthy donors. The PCR had 60 Vbeta and 13 Jbeta primers. Repertoires were generated with immunoSEQ multiplex PCR, while TCRdb's copy carries only in-frame clones and drops some. Recorded here are approximately 110,000 clones; the top ten clones represent about 2.5%. Sequencing was carried out using PBMCs. The receptors come from a man between 25 and 39 years old in good health and CMV-seronegative.

The CDR3 loop is CASSATSGRAWGYNEQFF. CDR3 nucleotides: TGTGCCAGCAGCGCTACTAGCGGGAGGGCCTGGGGGTACAATGAGCAGTTCTTC. The V call is TRBV5-6, the J call TRBJ2-1; 13 bases fit TRBD2. Germline V gene sequence: CDR1 SGHDT, CDR2 YYEEEE. Losses at the gene ends were 4 bases for V and 4 bases for J; bases not matched to a gene: 11. This CDR3 spans 18 amino acids.

This chain uses TRBV19 with TRBJ2-2; TRBD1 matches 9 bases. Germline V gene lookup returns CDR1 LNHDA and CDR2 SQIVND (reference sequence). V lost 6 bases to trimming and J lost 6 bases; unmatched junction nucleotides: 11. The length of the CDR3 is 16 residues. The CDR3 sequence: CASSLQGRDRAGELFF. Written as DNA, the CDR3 is TGTGCCAGTAGCCTACAGGGGCGGGACAGGGCCGGGGAGCTGTTTTTT.

This rearrangement joins TRBV7-3 to TRBJ1-2; 7 bases agree with TRBD1. The CDR3 is 13 residues long. After removal of 0 bases from V and 9 bases from J, the junction contained 4 bases not matched to a gene. Germline CDR1 is SGHTA and CDR2 is FQGTGA. The CDR3 coding sequence is TGTGCCAGCAGCTTAACCGGGACAGCCCGCTACACCTTC. This encodes CASSLTGTARYTF. The full variable domain, in which reference TRBV7-3 and TRBJ1-2 provide the parts outside the CDR3, is GAGVSQTPSNKVTEKGKYVELRCDPISGHTALYWYRQSLGQGPEFLIYFQGTGAADDSGLPNDRFFAVRPEGSVSTLKIQRTERGDSAVYLCASSLTGTARYTFGSGTRLTVV.

The rearrangement joins TRBV29-1 to TRBJ2-1, with 13 positions matching TRBD2. CDR1 is SQVTM and CDR2 is ANQGSEA in the germline V gene. J was trimmed by 2 bases and V by 6 bases; bases with no gene match: 13. This CDR3 is built from 18 residues. CDR3 residues: CSVELAGGSFPTYNEQFF. CDR3 sequence (DNA): TGCAGCGTCGAACTAGCGGGAGGGAGCTTCCCTACCTACAATGAGCAGTTCTTC.

The chain links TRBV19 to TRBJ2-1, with 9 nucleotides matching TRBD2. CDR1 is LNHDA, CDR2 SQIVND, per germline (reference sequence). The CDR3 has 18 residues. Trimming took 3 bases from V and 3 from J; bases not matched to a gene: 12. The CDR3 nucleotides are TGTGCCAGTAGTATTGGGGCTAGCGGGATGGTTAACTACAATGAGCAGTTCTTC. Encoded protein: CASSIGASGMVNYNEQFF.

This chain connects TRBV29-1 to TRBJ2-7; tentatively, D is TRBD1 (5 bases). This CDR3 comprises 14 residues. CDR1 is SQVTM, CDR2 ANQGSEA, per germline. V dropped 2 bases and J dropped 5 bases, with 16 bases sitting between them. This chain's CDR3 is CSVELGRVGDEQYF. The DNA for the CDR3 is TGCAGCGTTGAACTAGGCAGGGTAGGCGACGAGCAGTACTTC.

The genes are TRBV6-4 and TRBJ2-5, with D perhaps TRBD1 (5 bases). The CDR3 covers 15 residues. Per germline, CDR1 MRHNA and CDR2 SNTAGT. Trimming took 5 bases from V and 0 from J, leaving 13 bases between them. CDR3 sequence (DNA): TGTGCCAGCAGTATTAGCAGGGATTACCAAGAGACCCAGTACTTC. Translating it yields CASSISRDYQETQYF.

The V gene is TRBV4-1, the J gene TRBJ2-3, with TRBD2 matching over 11 bases. The V and J ends lost 6 bases and 4 bases, in that order; junction bases with no gene match: 6. CDR3 length: 15 residues. CDR1 MGHRA and CDR2 YSYEKL come from the germline V gene. The CDR3 loop is CASSTIAGGADTQYF. The CDR3 nucleotides are TGCGCCAGCAGTACAATAGCGGGAGGGGCAGATACGCAGTATTTT.

This chain joins TRBV13 and TRBJ2-4, with 9 bases lining up with TRBD2. Germline values: CDR1 PRHDT, CDR2 FYEKMQ (reference sequence). This CDR3 contains 16 residues. The J segment lost 1 base and the V segment lost 0 bases, leaving 1 base of the junction unmatched. CDR3 sequence: CASSLGLAGAKNIQYF. CDR3 coding DNA: TGTGCCAGCAGCTTAGGGCTAGCGGGGGCCAAAAACATTCAGTACTTC.

The chain combines TRBV7-9 with TRBJ1-2; D is uncertain. The germline gives CDR1 SEHNR, CDR2 FQNEAQ (reference sequence). The CDR3 consists of 14 residues. Trimming took off 1 base at V and 7 bases at J, with 13 bases between the two ends. The CDR3 sequence is CASSLEQSVGGYTF. The CDR3 coding sequence is TGTGCCAGCAGCTTAGAACAGTCCGTGGGTGGCTACACCTTC. The complete variable domain, with remaining parts taken from reference TRBV7-9 and TRBJ1-2, reads DTGVSQNPRHKITKRGQNVTFRCDPISEHNRLYWYRQTLGQGPEFLTYFQNEAQLEKSRLLSDRFSAERPKGSFSTLEIQRTEQGDSAMYLCASSLEQSVGGYTFGSGTRLTVV.

With respect to this clone: At one boundary the junction diverges from the germline segment, which might be a read error. V usage is TRBV2 and J usage is TRBJ2-5; D is uncertain. Germline assignment: CDR1 SNHLY and CDR2 FYNNEI. The length of the CDR3 is 13 residues. The CDR3 bases are TGTGCCAGCAGCCGCAGCAATTTAGAGGCCCAGTACTTC. Translated: CASSRSNLEAQYF.